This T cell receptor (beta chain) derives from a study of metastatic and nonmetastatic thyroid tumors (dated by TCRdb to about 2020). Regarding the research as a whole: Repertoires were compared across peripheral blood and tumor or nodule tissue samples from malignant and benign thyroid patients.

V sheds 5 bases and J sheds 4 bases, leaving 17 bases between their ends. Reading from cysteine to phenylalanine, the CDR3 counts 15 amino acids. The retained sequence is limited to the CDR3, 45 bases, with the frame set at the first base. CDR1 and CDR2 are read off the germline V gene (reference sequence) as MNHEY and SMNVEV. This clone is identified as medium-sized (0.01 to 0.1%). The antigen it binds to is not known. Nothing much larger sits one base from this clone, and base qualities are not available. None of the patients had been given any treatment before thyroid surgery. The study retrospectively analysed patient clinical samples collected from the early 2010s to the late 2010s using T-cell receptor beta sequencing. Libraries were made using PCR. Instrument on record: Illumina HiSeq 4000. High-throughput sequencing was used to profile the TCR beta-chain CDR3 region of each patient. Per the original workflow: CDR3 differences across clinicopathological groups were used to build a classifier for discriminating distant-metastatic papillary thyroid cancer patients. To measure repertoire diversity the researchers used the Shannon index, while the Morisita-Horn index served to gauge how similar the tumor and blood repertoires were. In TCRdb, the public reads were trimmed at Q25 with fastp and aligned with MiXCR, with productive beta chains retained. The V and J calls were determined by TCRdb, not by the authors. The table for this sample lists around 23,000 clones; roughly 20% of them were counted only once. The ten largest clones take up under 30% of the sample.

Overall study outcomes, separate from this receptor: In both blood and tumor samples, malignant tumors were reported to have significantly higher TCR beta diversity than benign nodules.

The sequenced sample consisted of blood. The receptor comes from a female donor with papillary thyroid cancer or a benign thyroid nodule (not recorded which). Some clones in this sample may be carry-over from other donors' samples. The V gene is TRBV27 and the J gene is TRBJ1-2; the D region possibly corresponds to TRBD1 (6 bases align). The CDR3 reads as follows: CASSRGGGGTYGYTF. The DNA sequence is TGTGCCAGCAGTAGGGGGGGCGGGGGCACCTATGGCTACACCTTC.